The entry below gives a single T cell receptor (beta chain) sequence along with its context. Its target is not known. Time point defined: newly diagnosed GD, antithyroid drugs for less than 3 months. Extracted RNA from PBMCs served as the source of the TCR library. The sample originates from a study of regulatory T cells in long-lasting Graves disease. Study-wide results and limits: Limited samples may have lowered accuracy.

Construction of TCR beta libraries relied on iRepertoire HTBI primers and on Arm-PCR targeting CDR3 regions. TCRdb reprocessed the multiplex PCR reads via MiXCR and lists one record per CDR3 protein. The profile shows around 250,000 distinct CDR3 sequences, approximately 20% of them singletons. J lost 0 bases, V lost 10 bases, and 9 bases had no gene match. The CDR3 extends over 15 amino acids. The data also belong to a second study, concerning T cells in Graves' hyperthyroidism and ophthalmopathy. That source adds: Patients aged 18 to 65 had newly diagnosed hyperthyroidism that had lasted under 2 months.

The source is a woman aged 30 to 39 with Graves disease. Sequencing was performed on peripheral blood mononuclear cells (PBMCs), taken at new diagnosis, from a patient treated with antithyroid drugs. This chain links TRBV12-3 or TRBV12-4 with TRBJ1-5; 7 bases map to TRBD1. The CDR3 region is CATVPGQYSNQPQHF. The DNA for the CDR3 is TGTGCCACCGTACCGGGACAGTATAGCAATCAGCCCCAGCATTTT.